This is a list of T cell receptor beta chains from one sample in a study of T cells after yellow fever vaccination. A single record per CDR3 protein comes from TCRdb applying MiXCR to the 5' RACE reads. This sample yields some 300,000 distinct CDR3 sequences, of which about 10% are seen a single time; 3% to 4% belongs to the top ten. The starting material was CD4+ T cells sorted from PBMCs, obtained 5 days after the yellow fever booster vaccination. The source of these receptors is a man younger than 35 who received the YFV17D yellow fever vaccine. Each CDR3 is given with its conserved first and last residue. D genes are given only for firm matches. Not all rows give a size; the values are once, few, many and, for expanded clones, a class.

J gene	D gene	clone size	V gene	CDR3 DNA	CDR3 protein
TRBJ2-4	-	-	TRBV3-1	TGTGCCAGCAGCCAAGTGAGGGGGGGAGCCAAAAACATTCAGTACTTC	CASSQVRGGAKNIQYF
TRBJ2-5	-	many	TRBV7-2	TGTGCCAGCAGCACGGGACCGGAGCGGACCCAGTACTTC	CASSTGPERTQYF
TRBJ2-7	TRBD1	many	TRBV27	TGTGCCAGCAGTTCGCCCAGGGGGTTCTACGAGCAGTACTTC	CASSSPRGFYEQYF
TRBJ1-2	TRBD1	many	TRBV3-1	TGTGCCAGCAGCCAAGCGGGACAGGGGACCAACTATGGCTACACCTTC	CASSQAGQGTNYGYTF
TRBJ2-2	TRBD1	-	TRBV7-2	TGTGCCAGCAGCTCGGACAGGAAATTATCCGGGGAGCTGTTTTTT	CASSSDRKLSGELFF
TRBJ2-3	-	-	TRBV15	TGTGCCACCGGGGCTAGCGCCATAGATACGCAGTATTTT	CATGASAIDTQYF
TRBJ2-7	TRBD1	-	TRBV7-9	TGTGCCAGCAGCTTAGGAGGACAGGGAGACTACGAGCAGTACTTC	CASSLGGQGDYEQYF
TRBJ2-7	TRBD2	many	TRBV7-9	TGTGCCAGCAGCTTATTTACCGGGGGGACCTACGAGCAGTACTTC	CASSLFTGGTYEQYF
TRBJ1-1	-	many	TRBV7-2	TGTGCCAGCAGCTTACAGGGTAGCACTGAAGCTTTCTTT	CASSLQGSTEAFF
TRBJ1-1	-	many	TRBV30	TGTGCCTGGAGCCCAATGGGGGATCTAAGGCCCTCCGCTTTCTTT	CAWSPMGDLRPSAFF